The clone carrying this T cell receptor beta chain was counted a few times. These data are taken from a study of cytomegalovirus exposure and HLA in healthy donors. V lost 4 bases, J lost 4 bases, and 10 bases lay in between. Germline values: CDR1 MNHNY, CDR2 SVGAGI (reference sequence). The CDR3 length is 13 residues. 60 Vbeta and 13 Jbeta primers were used in PCR. Libraries were prepared by immunoSEQ multiplex PCR; TCRdb keeps only in-frame clonotypes and omits some of them. The top ten hold roughly 4.5% of the sample, which has roughly 120,000 clones, 77% seen once. Sequenced: PBMCs. The chain couples TRBV6-6 to TRBJ1-2; D possibly corresponds to TRBD1 (6 bases). The sequence was collected from a man in his fifties or sixties in good health and CMV-seropositive. Here the CDR3 reads CASSFTDSYGYTF. CDR3 nucleotides: TGTGCCAGCAGTTTCACGGACAGCTATGGCTACACCTTC.